This TCR beta chain was recovered during a study of T cells in Graves' hyperthyroidism and ophthalmopathy. Study as a whole: Any treatment followed the collection of peripheral blood at initial diagnosis.

The V and J ends lost 1 base and 3 bases, in that order; junction bases with no gene match: 30. The CDR3 is 23 residues long. The germline CDR1 and CDR2 sequences are SGDLS and YYNGEE. The TCR beta CDR3 regions underwent amplification using RNA transcripts as the source. The HTBI primer set was used in a first-round RT-PCR of the TCR CDR3. TCRdb redid the calling of the multiplex PCR reads with MiXCR, one entry per CDR3 protein. The sample holds roughly 380,000 distinct CDR3 sequences, about 14% seen once. This clonotype was seen more than once but under ten times. The chain employs TRBV9 and TRBJ2-7, with 8 positions matching TRBD2. This receptor was identified in a woman aged 55-70 years with Graves' hyperthyroidism. What was sequenced was blood. The CDR3 loop is CASSVSSGSPSADKGVSVYEQYF. The DNA for the CDR3 is TGTGCCAGCAGCGTATCTAGCGGGTCCCCGTCGGCTGATAAAGGGGTAAGCGTCTACGAGCAGTACTTC.